These 28 T cell receptor beta chains share one sample of origin, sequenced in a study of liver allograft versus peripheral blood T cells (dated by TCRdb to the early 2020s). With respect to the entire study: T cell receptor repertoires present within transplanted livers were compared with repertoires in the peripheral blood of liver transplant recipients.

Instrument on record: Illumina MiSeq. TCRdb applied fastp at Q25 and MiXCR to the public reads, then kept only in-frame beta chains. CDR3 protein duplicates are merged, each entry listing the most common genes and DNA. This sample lists roughly 15,000 distinct CDR3 sequences; approximately 22% were detected once. The leading ten clones occupy roughly 5.8% of the sample. All receptors derive from a human patient who had a liver transplant. A transplant means some T cells may be of graft donor rather than patient origin.

On this clonotype: A read error is likely here: a far larger clone is one base away. This chain uses TRBV6-2 or TRBV6-3 with TRBJ1-4; D might be TRBD1 (5 bases). CDR1 is MNHEY and CDR2 is SVGEGT in the germline V gene. This CDR3 is built from 14 residues. The V end was cut by 6 bases, the J end by 10 bases, with 18 bases between. This CDR3 reads CASSPGKGDAKLFF. The CDR3 DNA is TGTGCCAGCAGCCCCGGGAAAGGGGACGCAAAACTGTTTTTT.

The V and J genes are TRBV6-5 and TRBJ2-2; no firm D call. The V and J ends lost 6 bases and 8 bases respectively, with 13 bases between them. This CDR3 is 13 amino acids long. Germline values: CDR1 MNHEY, CDR2 SVGAGI. The CDR3 loop is CASSPVVRGELFF. The CDR3 DNA reads as TGTGCCAGCAGCCCAGTAGTACGAGGGGAGCTGTTTTTT.

By share of the sample, this clonotype is medium-sized. The chain is built from TRBV19 and TRBJ1-4, with D possibly TRBD1 on 6 matching bases. V lost 4 bases to trimming and J lost 3 bases, with 12 bases between them. The CDR3 length is 15 residues. Germline V gene lookup returns CDR1 LNHDA and CDR2 SQIVND (reference sequence). CDR3 sequence reads: CASSKLQGANEKLFF. DNA of the CDR3: TGTGCCAGTAGTAAGCTACAGGGCGCTAATGAAAAACTGTTTTTT.

Within the sample, this clonotype is medium-sized (0.01 to 0.1%). The chain couples TRBV19 to TRBJ1-1, with D perhaps matching TRBD1 (6 bases). V lost 5 bases and J 1 base, leaving 20 bases between the germline ends. CDR3 length equals 17 residues. Looked up from germline, CDR1 is LNHDA and CDR2 is SQIVND (reference sequence). The CDR3 loop reads CASSWDTTGSPNTEAFF. CDR3 bases: TGTGCCAGTAGTTGGGACACCACGGGGTCGCCGAACACTGAAGCTTTCTTT.

The gene calls are TRBV19 and TRBJ2-1, with D unclear. The CDR3 extends over 16 amino acids. Germline loops: CDR1 LNHDA, CDR2 SQIVND (reference sequence). The V and J ends lost 5 bases and 0 bases respectively, with 14 bases between them. The CDR3: CASSLPVSSSYNEQFF. DNA for the CDR3: TGTGCCAGTAGTCTACCCGTCTCGAGCTCCTACAATGAGCAGTTCTTC. Filled out from reference TRBV19 and TRBJ2-1, the complete variable domain reads DGGITQSPKYLFRKEGQNVTLSCEQNLNHDAMYWYRQDPGQGLRLIYYSQIVNDFQKGDIAEGYSVSREKKESFPLTVTSAQKNPTAFYLCASSLPVSSSYNEQFFGPGTRLTVL.

In this sample, this clonotype is medium-sized. This chain links TRBV18 with TRBJ2-2; 7 bases agree with TRBD2. The CDR3 runs to 13 residues. CDR1 and CDR2 (germline): KGHSH, LQKENI. Trimming took 3 bases from V and 6 from J; bases not matched to a gene: 1. CDR3 sequence (DNA): TGTGCCAGCTCACCTGCGGGGGCCGGGGAGCTGTTTTTT. Residues: CASSPAGAGELFF.

This rearrangement joins TRBV6-6 to TRBJ1-1; D unresolved. V gave up 8 bases and J gave up 5 bases, with 12 bases separating them. Germline assignment: CDR1 MNHNY and CDR2 SVGAGI (reference sequence). There are 12 residues in the CDR3. CDR3 DNA sequence: TGTGCCAGCGGAGTCTCGGGGACTGAAGCTTTCTTT. It translates to CASGVSGTEAFF.

This clonotype was detected a few times. The chain combines TRBV6-6 with TRBJ1-2; no clear D. The V gene's germline CDR1 is MNHNY and CDR2 SVGAGI (reference sequence). CDR3 length: 14 residues. Trimming pared 0 bases from V and 7 bases from J, leaving 12 bases between. The CDR3 nucleotides read TGTGCCAGCAGTTACTCGGGTGGATTTACTGGCTACACCTTC. Amino acids: CASSYSGGFTGYTF.

This clonotype was observed a few times. V gene TRBV6-2 or TRBV6-3 combines with J gene TRBJ2-2, with 14 nucleotides matching TRBD2. The V and J ends lost 5 bases and 3 bases, in that order; junction bases with no gene match: 8. The CDR3 is 18 residues long. CDR1 is MNHEY, CDR2 SVGEGT, per germline. In nucleotides, the CDR3 is TGTGCCAGCAGTACGGGACTAGCGGGGGCTCCCTACACCGGGGAGCTGTTTTTT. Amino acids: CASSTGLAGAPYTGELFF.

This clonotype is deemed medium-sized. The chain recombines TRBV29-1 with TRBJ1-2; D is perhaps TRBD1 (5 bases). The CDR3 contains 12 residues. The V end lost 7 bases, the J end lost 8 bases, and 17 bases lay between the germline ends. CDR1 is SQVTM, CDR2 ANQGSEA, per germline. The CDR3 is CSGHGGDLGYTF. The CDR3 DNA reads TGCAGCGGACATGGGGGGGATTTGGGCTACACCTTC.

This clonotype was seen just once. The gene calls are TRBV5-4 and TRBJ1-3, with D possibly TRBD1 on 6 matching bases. CDR1 is SGHNT and CDR2 is YYREEE in the germline V gene (reference sequence). V shed 2 bases and J shed 3 bases, with 12 bases lying between them. There are 15 residues in the CDR3. In DNA form, the CDR3 reads TGTGCCAGCAGCTTCGGGGGCGCGAATGGAAACACCATATATTTT. It translates to CASSFGGANGNTIYF.

Sample share makes this clonotype medium-sized. The chain uses TRBV29-1 and TRBJ1-3, with unresolved D. CDR3 length: 13 amino acids. Trimming removed 3 bases at V and 0 bases at J, with 6 bases between. Germline loops: CDR1 SQVTM, CDR2 ANQGSEA. CDR3 nucleotide sequence: TGCAGCGTTGAGTACAACTCTGGAAACACCATATATTTT. This sequence encodes CSVEYNSGNTIYF.

This chain uses TRBV20-1 with TRBJ1-1; tentative D call: TRBD1 (5 bases). Germline lookup yields CDR1 DFQATT and CDR2 SNEGSKA (reference sequence). This CDR3 region has 13 residues. Trimming shortened V by 1 base and J by 4 bases, and 10 bases separated the two germline ends. This chain's CDR3 is CSARVSGPTEAFF. The CDR3 nucleotides read TGCAGTGCTAGAGTCTCGGGGCCCACTGAAGCTTTCTTT.

Comment on this clonotype: A read error may be the cause here, since a much bigger clone is one base away. V usage is TRBV18 and J usage is TRBJ2-7, with 9 bases matching TRBD2. CDR1 KGHSH and CDR2 LQKENI come from the germline V gene. J was trimmed by 3 bases and V by 3 bases; bases with no gene match: 6. The length of the CDR3 is 15 residues. The CDR3, as DNA: TGTGCCAGCTCACCTCTTGGCGGGAGGGACTACGAGCAGTACTTC. Protein: CASSPLGGRDYEQYF. The complete variable domain, with remaining parts taken from reference TRBV18 and TRBJ2-7, reads NAGVMQNPRHLVRRRGQEARLRCSPMKGHSHVYWYRQLPEEGLKFMVYLQKENIIDESGMPKERFSAEFPKEGPSILRIQQVVRGDSAAYFCASSPLGGRDYEQYFGPGTRLTVT.

This clonotype was counted between two and nine times. The CDR3 region is CASTRSGSTDTQYF. DNA of the CDR3: TGTGCCAGCACCCGGAGCGGAAGCACAGATACGCAGTATTTT. The chain links TRBV6-2 or TRBV6-3 to TRBJ2-3; D might be TRBD2 (5 bases). This CDR3 is 14 amino acids long. In germline, CDR1 is MNHEY, CDR2 SVGEGT. The germline V and J ends were trimmed by 7 bases and 0 bases, with 11 bases remaining between them.

This clonotype came up many times. The chain couples TRBV24-1 to TRBJ1-2, with TRBD1 matching 7 bases. This CDR3 contains 15 residues. V dropped 7 bases and J dropped 5; count of bases not matched to a gene: 12. The germline CDR1 and CDR2 sequences are KGHDR and SFDVKD. CDR3 nucleotides: TGTGCCACCAGCCTTCTGGCGGACAGGCCTTATGGCTACACCTTC. It encodes CATSLLADRPYGYTF.

This clonotype was counted many times. J is TRBJ2-2 and V is TRBV19; tentatively, D is TRBD1 (5 bases). Germline V lookup: CDR1 LNHDA, CDR2 SQIVND (reference sequence). The CDR3 runs 15 residues. Trimming took 4 bases from V and 7 from J, leaving 16 bases between them. The CDR3 DNA reads TGTGCCAGTAGTACTGGCTTCCAGGGTATCGGGGAGCTGTTTTTT. It is translated as CASSTGFQGIGELFF.

This clonotype is medium-sized by share. The chain couples TRBV7-2 to TRBJ1-3; the D gene is possibly TRBD1 (6 bases). The CDR3 loop spans 16 amino acids. Germline CDR1 is SGHTA and CDR2 is FQGNSA. Between the trimmed V and J ends, which lost 5 bases and 2 bases, there was a span of 16 bases. The chain's CDR3 is CASSHFPGAAGNTIYF. CDR3 nucleotide sequence: TGTGCCAGCAGCCACTTTCCAGGGGCGGCTGGAAACACCATATATTTT.

This clonotype came up many times. The chain carries TRBV6-2 or TRBV6-3 and TRBJ1-2, with D uncertain. V dropped 0 bases and J dropped 2 bases, with 10 bases sitting between them. This CDR3 has 15 residues. CDR1 MNHEY and CDR2 SVGEGT come from the germline V gene. The CDR3 spells CASSYSTPQNYGYTF. DNA for the CDR3: TGTGCCAGCAGTTACTCGACGCCCCAGAACTATGGCTACACCTTC.

This clonotype is deemed medium-sized (0.01 to 0.1%). The V gene is TRBV19, the J gene TRBJ1-2, with a possible D match to TRBD1 (6 bases). The germline V gene encodes CDR1 LNHDA and CDR2 SQIVND (reference sequence). V was pared by 4 bases and J by 0 bases, with 12 bases between. The CDR3 has 15 residues. This chain's CDR3 is CASSNPRGTNYGYTF. The DNA of the CDR3 is TGTGCCAGTAGTAACCCCAGGGGCACTAACTATGGCTACACCTTC.

J is TRBJ2-2 and V is TRBV5-4; TRBD1 matches 7 bases. The CDR3 length is 17 residues. The germline gives CDR1 SGHNT, CDR2 YYREEE (reference sequence). J was trimmed by 2 bases and V by 3 bases; bases with no gene match: 10. In DNA form, the CDR3 reads TGTGCCAGCAGCTCCACTAACAGGGGCTCAAACACCGGGGAGCTGTTTTTT. This translates into CASSSTNRGSNTGELFF.

By share of the sample, this clonotype is medium-sized (0.01 to 0.1%). The V gene is TRBV18, the J gene TRBJ2-7; no definite D call. CDR1 KGHSH and CDR2 LQKENI come from the germline V gene. The CDR3 has 13 amino acids. Trimming cost V 2 bases and J 1 base, with 6 bases left between them. The CDR3 region has the DNA TGTGCCAGCTCACCAAAGGGTTCCTACGAGCAGTACTTC. Translating gives CASSPKGSYEQYF.

This chain connects TRBV2 to TRBJ2-7; D remains ambiguous. Trimming took off 2 bases at V and 4 bases at J, with 6 bases between the two ends. Germline CDR1 SNHLY, CDR2 FYNNEI. The CDR3 has 12 residues. The CDR3: CASSENGYEQYF. The CDR3 region has the DNA TGTGCCAGCAGTGAAAACGGATACGAGCAGTACTTC.

This clonotype was detected only a few times. The rearrangement links TRBV5-1 to TRBJ2-7; 7 bases fit TRBD2. Germline trimming cut 4 bases from V and 4 bases from J; bases unmatched to any gene: 8. The germline CDR1 and CDR2 sequences are SGHRS and YFSETQ. The CDR3 has 14 residues. CDR3 in amino acids: CASSPGGSVYEQYF. For the CDR3, the DNA is TGCGCCAGCAGCCCGGGGGGATCCGTTTACGAGCAGTACTTC.

This clonotype came up many times. This sequence joins TRBV7-9 and TRBJ1-1; weak D call: TRBD1 (5 bases). There are 15 residues in the CDR3. V was shortened by 0 bases and J by 3 bases, with 11 bases between the two germline ends. Germline V gene lookup returns CDR1 SEHNR and CDR2 FQNEAQ (reference sequence). The CDR3 is CASSLALGGDTEAFF. For the CDR3, the DNA is TGTGCCAGCAGCTTAGCGCTAGGAGGGGACACTGAAGCTTTCTTT.

By sample fraction, this clonotype is medium-sized. The chain is built from TRBV6-1 and TRBJ1-5, with unresolved D. The CDR3 has 15 residues. With 5 bases removed from V and 3 bases from J, the gap between germline ends came to 14 bases. Germline loops: CDR1 MNHNS, CDR2 SASEGT. CDR3 in DNA: TGTGCCAGCAGTATCCTCTGGGGAACCAATCAGCCCCAGCATTTT. It yields the protein CASSILWGTNQPQHF.

This clonotype has a count of ten or more. The rearrangement uses TRBV6-5 and TRBJ2-7, with TRBD1 identical over 7 bases. Trimming took 10 bases from V and 0 from J; bases not matched to a gene: 6. This CDR3 has 13 amino acids. The germline gives CDR1 MNHEY, CDR2 SVGAGI. CDR3 in DNA: TGTGCCACCGTCGAGGGGGCCTCCTACGAGCAGTACTTC. It codes for CATVEGASYEQYF.

This clonotype was counted between two and nine times. The V and J genes are TRBV30 and TRBJ1-3, with D possibly being TRBD1 (6 bases). Germline V lookup: CDR1 GTSNPN, CDR2 SVGIG (reference sequence). This CDR3 contains 14 residues. Trimming shortened V by 6 bases and J by 2 bases, and 14 bases separated the two germline ends. CDR3 region: CACPGGGTGNTIYF. The CDR3 nucleotides are TGTGCCTGTCCCGGAGGGGGGACTGGAAACACCATATATTTT.